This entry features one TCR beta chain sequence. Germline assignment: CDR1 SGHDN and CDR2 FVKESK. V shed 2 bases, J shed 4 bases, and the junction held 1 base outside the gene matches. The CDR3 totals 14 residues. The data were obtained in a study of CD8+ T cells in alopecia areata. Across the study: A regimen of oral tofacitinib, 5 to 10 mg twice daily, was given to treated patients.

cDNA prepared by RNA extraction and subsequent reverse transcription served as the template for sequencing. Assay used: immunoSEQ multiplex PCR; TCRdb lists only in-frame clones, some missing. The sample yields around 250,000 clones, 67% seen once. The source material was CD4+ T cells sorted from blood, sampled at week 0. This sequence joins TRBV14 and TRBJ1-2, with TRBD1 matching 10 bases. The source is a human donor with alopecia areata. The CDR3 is CASSQRTGGYGYTF. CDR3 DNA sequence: TGTGCCAGCAGCCAACGGACAGGGGGCTATGGCTACACCTTC.